This T cell receptor beta chain stems from a study of T-cell memory formation after mild COVID-19. Germline trimming cut 2 bases from V and 2 bases from J; bases unmatched to any gene: 12. Germline-derived CDR1 and CDR2 are SGHTA and FQGNSA. This CDR3 is built from 18 residues. TCRdb recomputed calls from the 5' RACE reads with MiXCR, one row per CDR3 protein. The sample lists around 250,000 distinct CDR3 sequences; 15% to 20% were seen once. V gene TRBV7-2 combines with J gene TRBJ2-5, with TRBD2 identical over 9 bases. The specimen was PBMCs or a T cell subset sorted from them (not recorded which). The receptor's source is a man between 18 and 35 years old who had mild COVID-19 (a few samples of this study predate the infection). Cell type and time point are not known. The CDR3: CASSLRLRGGGRQETQYF. The CDR3, as DNA: TGTGCCAGCAGCTTACGCTTGCGGGGGGGCGGGAGGCAAGAGACCCAGTACTTC. Complete variable domain (other parts from reference TRBV7-2 and TRBJ2-5): GAGVSQSPSNKVTEKGKDVELRCDPISGHTALYWYRQSLGQGLEFLIYFQGNSAPDKSGLPSDRFSAERTGGSVSTLTIQRTQQEDSAVYLCASSLRLRGGGRQETQYFGPGTRLLVL.